These T cell receptor beta chains were read from a single sample in a study of spatial heterogeneity in lung cancer. TCRdb called the 5' RACE reads again in MiXCR, with one record for every CDR3 protein. This sample yields some 41,000 distinct CDR3 sequences, of which about 10% are seen a single time; more than 15% belongs to the top ten. The source was PBMCs, collected at follow-up. The receptors were sampled from a female donor with early-stage non-small cell lung cancer. Each CDR3 is given without its conserved first and last residue. Each record gives: V gene, clone size, CDR3 protein. Size tells how often a clone was seen (once, few, many) or the class of an expanded clone, and some rows leave it out.

V: TRBV4-1; size: -; CDR3: ASSQDPPTHYGYT
V: TRBV11-2; size: many; CDR3: ASSLAGQVLAF
V: TRBV6-2/TRBV6-3; size: few; CDR3: AGGTSGPINEQF
V: TRBV30; size: -; CDR3: AWTRTNTGELF
V: TRBV7-9; size: few; CDR3: ASSLFVGTGGSYEQY
V: TRBV24-1; size: many; CDR3: ATSDPGHNNEQF
V: TRBV5-1; size: -; CDR3: ASSPTLGNQPQH
V: TRBV3-1; size: many; CDR3: ASSRRGPSYGYT
V: TRBV3-1; size: many; CDR3: ASSQTLGTDTQY
V: TRBV18; size: -; CDR3: ASSPTYSGMNTEAF
V: TRBV7-9; size: -; CDR3: ASSLTTLAGGNTDTQY
V: TRBV13; size: many; CDR3: ASRRIREIYGYT
V: TRBV2; size: few; CDR3: ASSVSSDTQY
V: TRBV24-1; size: -; CDR3: ATSGRDRGPSETQY
V: TRBV20-1; size: -; CDR3: SASGASGGHYEQY
V: TRBV28; size: -; CDR3: ASSPRIWAGAVEQY
V: TRBV30; size: many; CDR3: AWSLWTGINEQY
V: TRBV15; size: few; CDR3: ATSRAGPNEQF
V: TRBV19; size: few; CDR3: ASLLRRGQGKIGANVLT
V: TRBV28; size: few; CDR3: ASSSPLIGRSSYEQY
V: TRBV5-1; size: many; CDR3: ASSPTGPSSYT
V: TRBV7-9; size: many; CDR3: ASSSNTGELF
V: TRBV7-2; size: -; CDR3: ASSSDLWGDYGYT
V: TRBV6-5; size: many; CDR3: ATSLGTRVY
V: TRBV20-1; size: many; CDR3: SATGQLTNTQY
V: TRBV6-2/TRBV6-3; size: many; CDR3: ASTPGQGYEQY
V: TRBV20-1; size: few; CDR3: SARAFKLGSNEKLF
V: TRBV3-1; size: -; CDR3: ASRGGTAYEQY
V: TRBV15; size: -; CDR3: ATSPRDRGRYQPQH
V: TRBV5-1; size: few; CDR3: ASIGTPGAYNEQF
V: TRBV29-1; size: many; CDR3: SVEEVTSGAQD
V: TRBV12-3/TRBV12-4; size: once; CDR3: ASRRTGPYEQY
V: TRBV11-3; size: many; CDR3: ASTTGQLGEQF
V: TRBV18; size: few; CDR3: ASSTGTVSNSPLH
V: TRBV6-2/TRBV6-3; size: many; CDR3: ASSPRLAGEASDTQY
V: TRBV20-1; size: few; CDR3: NLYAGELF
V: TRBV28; size: few; CDR3: ASIATTGGGTDTQY
V: TRBV5-6; size: many; CDR3: ASSPSAGLNTEAF
V: TRBV18; size: few; CDR3: ASSPGALRRKTQY
V: TRBV12-5; size: few; CDR3: ASGLGNRGPELF
V: TRBV24-1; size: -; CDR3: ATSDPRRQDSYTGELF
V: TRBV7-2; size: many; CDR3: ASSPYRGFEQY
V: TRBV20-1; size: many; CDR3: SATAGPSYEQY
V: TRBV7-8; size: -; CDR3: ASSLAGNRDTQY
V: TRBV7-2; size: many; CDR3: ASSLRWSSTDTQY
V: TRBV20-1; size: many; CDR3: SARVRQGLELNYGYT
V: TRBV4-1; size: -; CDR3: ASSRGSGLYEQY
V: TRBV12-3/TRBV12-4; size: -; CDR3: ASSLDGIEAF
V: TRBV25-1; size: many; CDR3: ASSESGWETEAF
V: TRBV29-1; size: many; CDR3: SVRTTTSTDTQY
V: TRBV4-1; size: many; CDR3: ASSPPTGVTDTQY
V: TRBV2; size: few; CDR3: ASPGIWDTEAF
V: TRBV2; size: few; CDR3: ASSEFSSGANVLT
V: TRBV28; size: many; CDR3: ASSSFGQAYNSPLH
V: TRBV9; size: -; CDR3: ASSGDGPNEQF